This T cell receptor beta chain was obtained from a study of cytomegalovirus exposure and HLA in healthy donors. Findings and limits, study-wide: Likely technical artifact: a cluster of highly shared sequence variants. In a later analysis, about 17,000 TCR beta sequences were associated with HLA alleles at 0.05 false discovery rate. In most subjects, TCR beta sequences reportedly gave accurate predictions of HLA-A and HLA-B alleles.

PCR primers comprised 60 Vbeta and 13 Jbeta primers. The table came from immunoSEQ multiplex PCR; TCRdb's copy has only in-frame clones and leaves some out. The table includes over 150,000 clones, roughly 80% detected once. Notes on this clone: Its specificity is unknown.

Looked up from germline, CDR1 is MGHRA and CDR2 is YSYEKL. The CDR3 is 15 amino acids. After removal of 0 bases from V and 0 bases from J, the junction contained 1 base not matched to a gene. V is TRBV4-1 and J is TRBJ2-7; TRBD2 agrees at 8 bases. The sample comprised PBMCs. This sequence was found in a boy aged 2 to 10 in good health and CMV-seronegative. The CDR3 is CASSQEGLGSYEQYF. The DNA of the CDR3 is TGCGCCAGCAGCCAAGAGGGACTAGGCTCCTACGAGCAGTACTTC.